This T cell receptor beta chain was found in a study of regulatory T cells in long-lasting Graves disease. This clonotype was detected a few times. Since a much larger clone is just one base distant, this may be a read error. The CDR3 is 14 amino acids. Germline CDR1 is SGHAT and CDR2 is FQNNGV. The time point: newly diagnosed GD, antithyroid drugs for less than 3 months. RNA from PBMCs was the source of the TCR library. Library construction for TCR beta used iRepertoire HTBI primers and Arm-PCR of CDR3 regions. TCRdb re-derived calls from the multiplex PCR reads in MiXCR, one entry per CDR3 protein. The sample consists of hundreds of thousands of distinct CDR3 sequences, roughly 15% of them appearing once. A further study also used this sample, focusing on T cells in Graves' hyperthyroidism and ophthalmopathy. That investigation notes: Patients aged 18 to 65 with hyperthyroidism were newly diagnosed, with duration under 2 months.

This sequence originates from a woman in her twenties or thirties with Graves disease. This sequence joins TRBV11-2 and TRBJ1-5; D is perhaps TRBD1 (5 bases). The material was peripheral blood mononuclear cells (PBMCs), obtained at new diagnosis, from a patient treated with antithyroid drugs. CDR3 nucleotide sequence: TGTGCCAGCAGCCTCACTCAGGGTAGTCAGCCCCTGCATTTT. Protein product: CASSLTQGSQPLHF.